Below, 15 T cell receptor beta chains from the same sample are listed, as sequenced in a study of a mutant IDH1 vaccine in newly diagnosed glioma. What these receptors recognize is not known. Stated time point: week 23, last vaccination. Vaccination comprised doses that each held 300 ug of mutant IDH1 20-mer peptide, plus topical imiquimod. Measured with immunoSEQ multiplex PCR; TCRdb has only the in-frame clones, and not every one. The data hold approximately 82,000 clones, with around 85% observed a single time. The specimen was PBMCs, collected from a glioma patient whose treatment included an IDH1 peptide vaccine. Every receptor here comes from a man aged 25 to 40 with glioma. Some clones in this sample may be carry-over from other donors' samples.

The V and J genes are TRBV5-8 and TRBJ2-7; possible D gene TRBD2, 6 bases. The V end lost 0 bases, the J end lost 0 bases, and 13 bases lay between the germline ends. CDR3 size: 16 residues. CDR1 SGHTS and CDR2 YDEGEE come from the germline V gene. The CDR3 coding sequence is TGTGCCAGCAGCTTGGTGGACTACCTTCTCTCCTACGAGCAGTACTTC. Translating gives CASSLVDYLLSYEQYF. The full variable domain, rest sourced from reference TRBV5-8 and TRBJ2-7, is EAGVTQSPTHLIKTRGQQATLRCSPISGHTSVYWYQQALGLGLQFLLWYDEGEERNRGNFPPRFSGRQFPNYSSELNVNALELEDSALYLCASSLVDYLLSYEQYFGPGTRLTVT.

The CDR3 reads CAWSPALDTQYF. DNA for the CDR3: TGTGCCTGGAGTCCCGCCTTAGATACGCAGTATTTT. The rearrangement uses TRBV30 and TRBJ2-3; D is unclear. Germline V gene data show CDR1 as GTSNPN and CDR2 as SVGIG (reference sequence). Trimming shortened V by 2 bases and J by 5 bases, and 8 bases separated the two germline ends. The CDR3 extends over 12 amino acids.

This rearrangement joins TRBV6-1 to TRBJ1-5, with D possibly matching TRBD1 (5 bases). V lost 2 bases and J lost 1, with 9 bases in between. The CDR3 runs 15 residues. The germline V gene has CDR1 MNHNS and CDR2 SASEGT. CDR3 loop: CASSELGGSNQPQHF. The DNA of the CDR3 is TGTGCCAGCAGTGAACTGGGGGGGAGCAATCAGCCCCAGCATTTT.

V usage is TRBV6-1 and J usage is TRBJ2-5, with TRBD1 matching 8 bases. Trimming cost V 2 bases and J 2 bases; bases outside gene matches: 7. This CDR3 region has 16 residues. CDR1 is MNHNS and CDR2 is SASEGT in the germline V gene. CDR3 amino acids: CASSEIGTGGQETQYF. CDR3 nucleotides: TGTGCCAGCAGTGAAATTGGGACAGGAGGACAAGAGACCCAGTACTTC.

This chain uses TRBV9 with TRBJ1-3, with D unresolved. Germline values: CDR1 SGDLS, CDR2 YYNGEE. This CDR3 is built from 15 residues. V lost 0 bases and J lost 2, with 9 bases in between. CDR3 sequence reads: CASSVEWQPGNTIYF. The CDR3 DNA reads as TGTGCCAGCAGCGTAGAGTGGCAACCTGGAAACACCATATATTTT.

V usage is TRBV6-5 and J usage is TRBJ1-4; the D gene is possibly TRBD1 (5 bases). The germline V gene encodes CDR1 MNHEY and CDR2 SVGAGI. V lost 0 bases, J lost 4 bases, and 9 bases lay in between. CDR3 size: 15 residues. CDR3 bases: TGTGCCAGCAGTTACTCCTGGGGGAGTAATGAAAAACTGTTTTTT. Amino acid sequence: CASSYSWGSNEKLFF.

The V and J genes are TRBV2 and TRBJ2-1, with 9 bases lining up with TRBD2. The trim removed 7 bases at V and 3 bases at J, leaving 1 base unmatched. This CDR3 contains 13 residues. The V gene's germline CDR1 is SNHLY and CDR2 FYNNEI. The DNA of the CDR3 is TGTGCCAGCACTAGCGGGAACTACAATGAGCAGTTCTTC. As protein: CASTSGNYNEQFF.

The chain joins TRBV7-9 to TRBJ1-1; D is perhaps TRBD1 (6 bases). V lost 1 base, J lost 1 base, and 13 bases lay in between. Looked up from germline, CDR1 is SEHNR and CDR2 is FQNEAQ (reference sequence). This CDR3 is 16 amino acids long. CDR3 in DNA: TGTGCCAGCAGCTTAGACTCGGGGGGCTCGAACACTGAAGCTTTCTTT. Encoded protein: CASSLDSGGSNTEAFF.

The chain joins TRBV28 to TRBJ1-3; D ambiguous. Trimming stripped 5 bases from V and 0 bases from J, with 14 bases between. The CDR3 covers 16 residues. CDR1 and CDR2 (germline): MDHEN, SYDVKM. The CDR3 bases are TGTGCCAGCAGTCCCACGGGCGGCGGCTCTGGAAACACCATATATTTT. This gives the protein CASSPTGGGSGNTIYF.

The chain has TRBV29-1 and TRBJ1-3; no reliable D call. Germline assignment: CDR1 SQVTM and CDR2 ANQGSEA. CDR3 length: 11 residues. The ends were cut back, 7 bases at V and 0 bases at J, with 4 bases in the middle. CDR3 amino acids: CSATSGNTIYF. CDR3 DNA sequence: TGCAGCGCTACCTCTGGAAACACCATATATTTT.

This sequence joins TRBV28 and TRBJ1-4; D is uncertain. The CDR3 has 13 amino acids. V was pared by 4 bases and J by 3 bases, with 6 bases between. Germline CDR1 is MDHEN and CDR2 is SYDVKM. The CDR3 DNA reads TGTGCCAGCAGTTCCCCCGCTAATGAAAAACTGTTTTTT. Translation: CASSSPANEKLFF.

The chain links TRBV9 to TRBJ2-1, with a weak D call TRBD1 (7 bases). The CDR3 covers 16 residues. The ends were cut back, 3 bases at V and 7 bases at J, with 20 bases in the middle. The germline gives CDR1 SGDLS, CDR2 YYNGEE. In nucleotides, the CDR3 is TGTGCCAGCAGCGCCCCCCATGGCAGGGGGAGGAATGAGCAGTTCTTC. Protein sequence: CASSAPHGRGRNEQFF.

In DNA form, the CDR3 reads TGTGCCTGGAGCCGAGGTAGCAATCAGCCCCAGCATTTT. Protein: CAWSRGSNQPQHF. The chain employs TRBV30 and TRBJ1-5, with no clear D. Trimming took 3 bases from V and 0 from J, leaving 6 bases between them. The CDR3 sequence is 13 residues long. From germline, CDR1 is GTSNPN and CDR2 SVGIG (reference sequence).

The rearrangement joins TRBV5-5 to TRBJ2-2, with D maybe TRBD1 (6 bases). V was clipped by 2 bases and J by 0 bases, with 14 bases between them. The CDR3 contains 17 residues. CDR1 is SGHKS, CDR2 YYEKEE, per germline (reference sequence). The DNA of the CDR3 is TGTGCCAGCAGCTTCCGCCCGACAGGCGCGAACACCGGGGAGCTGTTTTTT. It specifies CASSFRPTGANTGELFF.

The CDR3 is CASSIVGAGGYGYTF. The CDR3 DNA follows: TGTGCCAGCTCAATAGTCGGGGCGGGTGGCTATGGCTACACCTTC. This chain links TRBV7-2 with TRBJ1-2; D may be TRBD1 (5 bases). V lost 8 bases to trimming and J lost 4 bases, with 20 bases between them. Germline lookup yields CDR1 SGHTA and CDR2 FQGNSA. CDR3 length: 15 residues.